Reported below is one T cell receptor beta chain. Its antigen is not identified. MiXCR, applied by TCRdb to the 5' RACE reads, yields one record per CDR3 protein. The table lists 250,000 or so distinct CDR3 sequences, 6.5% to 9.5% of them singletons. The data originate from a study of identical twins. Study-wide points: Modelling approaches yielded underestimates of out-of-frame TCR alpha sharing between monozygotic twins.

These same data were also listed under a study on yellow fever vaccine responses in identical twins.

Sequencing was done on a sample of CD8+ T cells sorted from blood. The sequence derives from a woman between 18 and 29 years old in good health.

The CDR3 region has the DNA TGTGCCAGCAGCCCTTACCCGGACATTTACGAGCAGTACTTC. It specifies CASSPYPDIYEQYF. V is TRBV7-2 and J is TRBJ2-7; maybe TRBD1 (5 bases). The CDR3 covers 14 residues. Per germline, CDR1 SGHTA and CDR2 FQGNSA. V was clipped by 5 bases and J by 4 bases, with 15 bases between them. Using reference TRBV7-2 and TRBJ2-7 for the parts outside the CDR3, the full variable domain is GAGVSQSPSNKVTEKGKDVELRCDPISGHTALYWYRQSLGQGLEFLIYFQGNSAPDKSGLPSDRFSAERTGGSVSTLTIQRTQQEDSAVYLCASSPYPDIYEQYFGPGTRLTVT.